This T cell receptor beta chain came from a study of control samples from healthy donors and cancer patients. V was clipped by 1 base and J by 0 bases, with 13 bases between them. The CDR3 totals 16 residues. CDR1 is SGHRS and CDR2 is YFSETQ in the germline V gene. This table comes from immunoSEQ multiplex PCR, and its TCRdb copy is limited to in-frame clones, with some not included. Of tens of thousands of clones listed, under 95% are singletons. This receptor was taken from a man aged 35 to 55 with colorectal cancer. Sequenced sample: PBMCs. The rearrangement joins TRBV5-1 to TRBJ1-1, with a weak D call TRBD1 (5 bases). CDR3: CASSLSGSLMNTEAFF. The CDR3 coding sequence is TGCGCCAGCAGCTTGTCAGGGTCTTTAATGAACACTGAAGCTTTCTTT.